Many counts were recorded for the clone carrying this T cell receptor (beta chain). Its specificity is not known. The record originates from a study of T cells in Graves' hyperthyroidism and ophthalmopathy. Background on the study: Once the initial diagnosis was made, peripheral blood was obtained before any treatment. Study-wide results and caveats: Before onset, ophthalmopathy was predicted by the model a median roughly six months earlier.

Over 9 ml of fresh peripheral blood supplied the PBMCs. Amplified regions were TCR beta CDR3 sequences from RNA transcripts. In the first-round RT-PCR of the TCR CDR3, the HTBI primer set was used. A single record per CDR3 protein comes from TCRdb applying MiXCR to the multiplex PCR reads. The sample includes more than 300,000 distinct CDR3 sequences, more than 14% of them seen just once. Trimming left V 2 bases short and J 4 bases short, with 29 bases between. The CDR3 covers 20 residues. Germline values: CDR1 MNHEY, CDR2 SVGEGT. The chain joins TRBV6-2 or TRBV6-3 to TRBJ1-1, with D perhaps TRBD1 (5 bases). Material for sequencing was blood. The receptor was isolated from a woman under 40 with Graves' ophthalmopathy. The chain's CDR3 is CASSYDLSGLGEFKGTEAFF. CDR3 coding DNA: TGTGCCAGCAGTTACGATCTGTCGGGTTTAGGGGAATTTAAAGGCACTGAAGCTTTCTTT.